This passage covers 30 T cell receptor beta chains from one sample sequenced in a study of cytomegalovirus exposure and HLA in healthy donors. A multiplex PCR was run with 60 Vbeta primers and 13 Jbeta primers. Profiled with immunoSEQ multiplex PCR; TCRdb holds only in-frame clones, not every one. The sample lists around 130,000 clones, approximately 80% occurring once. Sequenced material: PBMCs. These receptors originate from a woman under 30 in good health and CMV-seronegative.

The chain recombines TRBV10-3 with TRBJ1-3; unclear D gene. With 3 bases removed from V and 2 bases from J, the gap between germline ends came to 8 bases. Germline V gene sequence: CDR1 ENHRY, CDR2 SYGVKD. The CDR3 length is 14 residues. This CDR3 reads CAISDRETGNTIYF. CDR3 coding DNA: TGTGCCATCAGTGACCGGGAGACTGGAAACACCATATATTTT.

The gene calls are TRBV10-3 and TRBJ1-2; 8 nucleotides align to TRBD1. The germline gives CDR1 ENHRY, CDR2 SYGVKD. With V trimmed by 5 bases and J by 6 bases, 5 bases remained unmatched. CDR3 length: 13 residues. CDR3 sequence reads: CAISLTGADGYTF. The CDR3 DNA is TGTGCCATCAGTTTGACAGGGGCCGATGGCTACACCTTC.

V usage is TRBV28 and J usage is TRBJ2-3; TRBD2 matches at 10 bases. Per germline, CDR1 MDHEN and CDR2 SYDVKM. The junction had 14 bases not matched to a gene; V was cut back by 9 bases and J by 5 bases. The CDR3 contains 16 residues. The CDR3 protein is CASRLAGASGLDTQYF. As DNA, the CDR3 is TGTGCCAGTAGGCTAGCGGGGGCCTCGGGGCTAGATACGCAGTATTTT.

The genes are TRBV5-6 and TRBJ2-5; possible D gene TRBD2, 5 bases. This CDR3 contains 14 residues. Trimming stripped 1 base from V and 1 base from J, with 8 bases between. CDR1 is SGHDT and CDR2 is YYEEEE in the germline V gene. The CDR3 sequence is CASSLWRVQETQYF. The CDR3 nucleotides read TGTGCCAGCAGCTTGTGGCGGGTCCAAGAGACCCAGTACTTC. The whole variable domain, filled in from reference TRBV5-6 and TRBJ2-5, reads DAGVTQSPTHLIKTRGQQVTLRCSPKSGHDTVSWYQQALGQGPQFIFQYYEEEERQRGNFPDRFSGHQFPNYSSELNVNALLLGDSALYLCASSLWRVQETQYFGPGTRLLVL.

Here the CDR3 DNA reads TGTGCCACCAGCAGAGATGACAGGGGGCTTGAAAAACTGTTTTTT. It specifies CATSRDDRGLEKLFF. V gene TRBV15 combines with J gene TRBJ1-4; TRBD1 agrees at 10 bases. The CDR3 runs 15 residues. Germline-derived CDR1 and CDR2 are LNHNV and YYDKDF (reference sequence). Germline trimming cut 0 bases from V and 7 bases from J; bases unmatched to any gene: 2.

This chain joins TRBV6-5 and TRBJ1-3, with TRBD1 matching 8 bases. The CDR3 length is 15 residues. The germline V gene has CDR1 MNHEY and CDR2 SVGAGI. J lost 3 bases, V lost 6 bases, and 7 bases had no gene match. Written as DNA, the CDR3 is TGTGCCAGCAGCCTAACAGGGGGGGGTGGAAACACCATATATTTT. Translating gives CASSLTGGGGNTIYF.

Comments on this clone: A junction boundary mismatches the germline segment, possibly from a read error. This sequence joins TRBV25-1 and TRBJ2-4; D is perhaps TRBD1 (7 bases). The CDR3 runs 17 residues. Germline CDR1 MGHDK, CDR2 SYGVNS. CDR3: CASSEAYRGGDKNSQYF. CDR3 coding DNA: TGTGCCAGCAGTGAAGCATACAGGGGAGGCGACAAAAACAGTCAGTACTTC. The full variable domain, rest sourced from reference TRBV25-1 and TRBJ2-4, is EADIYQTPRYLVIGTGKKITLECSQTMGHDKMYWYQQDPGMELHLIHYSYGVNSTEKGDLSSESTVSRIRTEHFPLTLESARPSHTSQYLCASSEAYRGGDKNSQYFGAGTRLSVL.

This clone showed up just a few times. V is TRBV27 and J is TRBJ1-3; TRBD1 matches at 7 bases. V gave up 2 bases and J gave up 2 bases; unmatched junction bases: 12. Germline V gene sequence: CDR1 MNHEY, CDR2 SMNVEV (reference sequence). The CDR3 sequence is 18 residues long. The CDR3 reads CASSLAHAQGGPGNTIYF. In nucleotides, the CDR3 is TGTGCCAGCAGTTTAGCCCATGCTCAGGGGGGCCCTGGAAACACCATATATTTT.

As to this clone: Sequence at one end of the junction differs from germline and may be a read error. The V gene is TRBV14, the J gene TRBJ2-6, with a weak D call TRBD1 (5 bases). The CDR3 spans 14 residues. CDR1 is SGHDN and CDR2 is FVKESK in the germline V gene. The CDR3 loop is CASSRISGANGLTF. CDR3 nucleotide sequence: TGTGCCAGCAGTCGGATCTCTGGGGCCAACGGCCTGACTTTC.

The V call is TRBV21-1, the J call TRBJ1-5. TRBV21-1 is assigned pseudogene status. The CDR3 extends over 17 amino acids. The CDR3 coding sequence is TGTGCCAGCAGCCTAGGGGCCGGGAGGCCTAGCAATCAGCCCCAGCATTTT. Amino acids: CASSLGAGRPSNQPQHF.

This clone was observed a handful of times. This rearrangement joins TRBV5-1 to TRBJ1-1; 8 positions match TRBD1. Losses at the gene ends were 0 bases for V and 0 bases for J; bases not matched to a gene: 7. CDR3 size: 17 residues. Looked up from germline, CDR1 is SGHRS and CDR2 is YFSETQ. CDR3: CASSLGDRGTLNTEAFF. CDR3 in DNA: TGCGCCAGCAGCTTGGGAGACAGGGGCACATTGAACACTGAAGCTTTCTTT.

This clone appeared once. The V and J genes are TRBV7-8 and TRBJ1-5, with a weak D call TRBD1 (6 bases). The germline CDR1 and CDR2 sequences are SGHVS and FQNEAQ. This CDR3 region has 14 residues. Trimming pared 5 bases from V and 1 base from J, leaving 9 bases between. The DNA for the CDR3 is TGTGCCAGCAGCCTCCAGGGGAGCAATCAGCCCCAGCATTTT. Its translation is CASSLQGSNQPQHF.

The rearrangement joins TRBV10-1 to TRBJ1-1, with D perhaps matching TRBD1 (6 bases). CDR3 length: 15 amino acids. V was trimmed by 0 bases and J by 1 base, leaving 9 bases between them. CDR1 is WNHNN and CDR2 is SYGVQD in the germline V gene (reference sequence). CDR3 loop: CASSESLGGNTEAFF. In DNA form, the CDR3 reads TGCGCCAGCAGTGAGTCGTTAGGGGGGAACACTGAAGCTTTCTTT.

This clone has more than one count but fewer than ten. The chain joins TRBV6-5 to TRBJ2-3, with TRBD2 matching over 8 bases. Unmatched junction bases numbered 6, after V lost 6 bases and J lost 4 bases. Germline CDR1 MNHEY, CDR2 SVGAGI. The CDR3 sequence is 14 residues long. The CDR3 sequence is CASSTGTRADTQYF. CDR3 nucleotide sequence: TGTGCCAGCAGCACCGGGACTAGGGCAGATACGCAGTATTTT.

The sample holds one count of this clone. J is TRBJ1-1 and V is TRBV7-9; no definite D call. This CDR3 spans 12 amino acids. Trimming removed 1 base from V and 7 bases from J, with 7 bases in between. Germline CDR1 is SEHNR and CDR2 is FQNEAQ (reference sequence). CDR3 loop: CASSLVYVEAFF. For the CDR3, the DNA is TGTGCCAGCAGCTTAGTATATGTTGAAGCTTTCTTT.

The J gene is TRBJ2-7, the V gene TRBV7-2; 8 bases match TRBD1. Germline CDR1 and CDR2: SGHTA and FQGNSA. Trimming removed 5 bases from V and 2 bases from J; junction bases left unmatched: 11. The CDR3 has 16 residues. In DNA, the CDR3 is TGTGCCAGCAGCCCCCGAAACAGGGGGAGAACCTACGAGCAGTACTTC. Its protein product is CASSPRNRGRTYEQYF.

V and J are TRBV5-1 and TRBJ1-1; 10 bases line up with TRBD1. This CDR3 spans 15 amino acids. Trimming cost V 4 bases and J 9 bases; bases outside gene matches: 12. Per the germline V gene, CDR1 is SGHRS and CDR2 is YFSETQ. The CDR3 is CASSTNQDRGDQAFF. The CDR3 DNA is TGCGCCAGCAGCACGAACCAGGACAGGGGGGACCAAGCTTTCTTT.

V gene TRBV6-1 combines with J gene TRBJ2-1; 11 nucleotides align to TRBD2. Germline V lookup: CDR1 MNHNS, CDR2 SASEGT. The V and J ends lost 3 bases and 4 bases, in that order; junction bases with no gene match: 2. The CDR3 has 15 residues. In DNA, the CDR3 is TGTGCCAGCAGTGATGTAGCGGGAGGGTACAATGAGCAGTTCTTC. This gives the protein CASSDVAGGYNEQFF.

The V gene is TRBV2, the J gene TRBJ2-7; 10 bases align to TRBD1. After removal of 7 bases from V and 2 bases from J, the junction contained 5 bases not matched to a gene. CDR3 length: 14 amino acids. The germline CDR1 and CDR2 sequences are SNHLY and FYNNEI. The CDR3 DNA reads TGTGCCAGCAAAGTCGGGACAGGGGCCTACGAGCAGTACTTC. It translates to CASKVGTGAYEQYF.

This rearrangement joins TRBV11-3 to TRBJ2-7, with 9 bases lining up with TRBD2. This CDR3 has 15 amino acids. Trimming cost V 6 bases and J 2 bases; bases outside gene matches: 8. Germline V gene sequence: CDR1 SGHNT, CDR2 YENEEA. The CDR3 here is CASSWGSGGTYEQYF. The CDR3 DNA reads as TGTGCCAGCAGTTGGGGTAGCGGGGGTACCTACGAGCAGTACTTC.

V and J are TRBV9 and TRBJ2-7; D is perhaps TRBD1 (6 bases). The germline gives CDR1 SGDLS, CDR2 YYNGEE. V was clipped by 2 bases and J by 3 bases, with 18 bases between them. The CDR3 has 16 amino acids. CDR3 DNA: TGTGCCAGCAGCGTGGGAAGTCAGGACAGACGCTACGAGCAGTACTTC. Translating gives CASSVGSQDRRYEQYF.

The rearrangement links TRBV4-1 to TRBJ2-5, with 8 bases fitting TRBD2. The CDR3 has 14 residues. V shed 0 bases, J shed 5 bases, and the junction held 2 bases outside the gene matches. CDR1 is MGHRA and CDR2 is YSYEKL in the germline V gene. As DNA, the CDR3 is TGCGCCAGCAGCCAAGAGAGCGGGAGTGAGACCCAGTACTTC. This encodes CASSQESGSETQYF.

The chain uses TRBV6-4 and TRBJ1-6, with D unclear. The CDR3 has 13 residues. The germline V and J ends were trimmed by 6 bases and 10 bases, with 13 bases remaining between them. CDR1 MRHNA and CDR2 SNTAGT come from the germline V gene. DNA of the CDR3: TGTGCCAGCAGCCCGGGGAGTATCTCACCCCTCCACTTT. It codes for CASSPGSISPLHF.

The table lists this clone with a count of one. This chain joins TRBV18 and TRBJ1-5; 7 bases fit TRBD1. The germline gives CDR1 KGHSH, CDR2 LQKENI. The CDR3 is made up of 16 amino acids. V dropped 5 bases and J dropped 2; count of bases not matched to a gene: 9. The CDR3 bases are TGTGCCAGCTCAACCACAGGGGCGCGCGGCAATCAGCCCCAGCATTTT. Translating it yields CASSTTGARGNQPQHF. The full variable domain, rest sourced from reference TRBV18 and TRBJ1-5, is NAGVMQNPRHLVRRRGQEARLRCSPMKGHSHVYWYRQLPEEGLKFMVYLQKENIIDESGMPKERFSAEFPKEGPSILRIQQVVRGDSAAYFCASSTTGARGNQPQHFGDGTRLSIL.

J is TRBJ2-5 and V is TRBV7-9, with TRBD1 matching 7 bases. The J call may be in error: the DNA end matches TRBJ2-7 better. This CDR3 comprises 16 residues. In germline, CDR1 is SEHNR, CDR2 FQNEAQ (reference sequence). The CDR3 sequence: CASSSSTGAPPYEQYF. As DNA, the CDR3 is TGTGCCAGCAGCTCCAGCACAGGGGCACCACCCTACGAGCAGTACTTC.

The chain has TRBV7-9 and TRBJ1-1, with D unresolved. Trimming removed 5 bases at V and 3 bases at J, with 13 bases between. Looked up from germline, CDR1 is SEHNR and CDR2 is FQNEAQ (reference sequence). The CDR3 consists of 14 residues. The CDR3: CASSLLTLYTEAFF. The DNA of the CDR3 is TGTGCCAGCAGCCTCCTGACACTCTACACTGAAGCTTTCTTT.

The chain links TRBV9 to TRBJ1-3; TRBD1 is a possible D gene (5 bases). Germline lookup yields CDR1 SGDLS and CDR2 YYNGEE. Trimming pared 0 bases from V and 0 bases from J, leaving 10 bases between. CDR3 length equals 16 residues. CDR3 in DNA: TGTGCCAGCAGCGTAGGCGGGGGAAGCTCTGGAAACACCATATATTTT. This encodes CASSVGGGSSGNTIYF.

The table lists this clone with a count of one. This chain connects TRBV6-5 to TRBJ1-2, with a tentative D call TRBD1 (6 bases). The ends were cut back, 6 bases at V and 6 bases at J, with 11 bases in the middle. Germline lookup yields CDR1 MNHEY and CDR2 SVGAGI. The CDR3 has 12 residues. CDR3 sequence: CASSPRGDGYTF. CDR3 nucleotides: TGTGCCAGCAGCCCCAGGGGAGATGGCTACACCTTC.

This sequence joins TRBV6-1 and TRBJ1-5; a weak D match, TRBD1 (5 bases). Germline loops: CDR1 MNHNS, CDR2 SASEGT. The CDR3 totals 14 residues. V was shortened by 6 bases and J by 5 bases, with 14 bases between the two germline ends. CDR3 coding DNA: TGTGCCAGCAGGGACTCCGGGGGGTATCAGCCCCAGCATTTT. Translating gives CASRDSGGYQPQHF.

The chain is built from TRBV18 and TRBJ1-3, with D possibly matching TRBD1 (5 bases). This CDR3 contains 17 residues. V was shortened by 6 bases and J by 0 bases, with 18 bases between the two germline ends. CDR1 and CDR2 from the germline V gene are KGHSH and LQKENI. The CDR3: CASSPTGGMSSGNTIYF. DNA of the CDR3: TGTGCCAGCTCCCCCACGGGGGGAATGAGCTCTGGAAACACCATATATTTT. Using reference TRBV18 and TRBJ1-3 for the parts outside the CDR3, the full variable domain is NAGVMQNPRHLVRRRGQEARLRCSPMKGHSHVYWYRQLPEEGLKFMVYLQKENIIDESGMPKERFSAEFPKEGPSILRIQQVVRGDSAAYFCASSPTGGMSSGNTIYFGEGSWLTVV.